This T cell receptor (beta chain) is from a study of T-cell reconstitution after alpha-beta-depleted transplantation in children. Germline lookup yields CDR1 ENHRY and CDR2 SYGVKD. The CDR3 consists of 16 residues. The ends were cut back, 0 bases at V and 1 base at J, with 13 bases in the middle. Unique molecular identifiers were used in preparing the TCRbeta library. Each CDR3 protein is one row after TCRdb ran MiXCR on the PCR reads. The profile shows about 540,000 distinct CDR3 sequences, approximately 16% of them singletons. The V call is TRBV10-3, the J call TRBJ2-7; no clear D. This TCR was sampled from a human donor who donated a stem cell graft to a child with acute lymphoblastic leukemia. The sample in question was PBMCs from the stem cell graft donor, obtained from the stem cell graft. This chain's CDR3 is CAISESMARSSYEQYF. CDR3 nucleotide sequence: TGTGCCATCAGTGAGTCAATGGCGAGGTCGTCCTACGAGCAGTACTTC.